The 16 T cell receptor beta chains reported below all come from one sample, sequenced in a study of cytomegalovirus exposure and HLA in healthy donors. Primers: 60 Vbeta forward and 13 Jbeta reverse. The protocol was immunoSEQ multiplex PCR, while the TCRdb copy is restricted to in-frame clones and leaves out a portion. The listing contains 60,000 to 65,000 clones. Sequenced input: PBMCs. The source of these receptors is a woman aged 18-29 years in good health and CMV-seronegative.

This sequence joins TRBV5-1 and TRBJ2-2; 8 nucleotides agree with TRBD1. J gave up 4 bases and V 2 bases, and 7 bases lay outside the gene matches. The CDR3 is made up of 16 amino acids. Germline assignment: CDR1 SGHRS and CDR2 YFSETQ. For the CDR3, the DNA is TGCGCCAGCAGCTTCCAGGGGGCGCGTGGCACCGGGGAGCTGTTTTTT. Protein sequence: CASSFQGARGTGELFF.

This chain joins TRBV14 and TRBJ2-7; 8 bases map to TRBD1. Germline trimming cut 1 base from V and 2 bases from J; bases unmatched to any gene: 7. Germline lookup yields CDR1 SGHDN and CDR2 FVKESK. The CDR3 consists of 16 residues. The CDR3 loop is CASSQVLDRGAYEQYF. Written as DNA, the CDR3 is TGTGCCAGCAGCCAAGTTCTAGACAGGGGAGCCTACGAGCAGTACTTC. Together with reference TRBV14 and TRBJ2-7, the CDR3 gives the full variable domain: EAGVTQFPSHSVIEKGQTVTLRCDPISGHDNLYWYRRVMGKEIKFLLHFVKESKQDESGMPNNRFLAERTGGTYSTLKVQPAELEDSGVYFCASSQVLDRGAYEQYFGPGTRLTVT.

This chain joins TRBV4-1 and TRBJ1-6, with D tentatively TRBD1 (5 bases). This CDR3 is 15 amino acids long. Germline loops: CDR1 MGHRA, CDR2 YSYEKL. Between the trimmed V and J ends, which lost 1 base and 10 bases, there was a span of 14 bases. The CDR3 loop reads CASSQVTGGGSPLHF. The CDR3 DNA sequence: TGCGCCAGCAGCCAAGTTACGGGCGGGGGGTCACCCCTCCACTTT.

The gene calls are TRBV27 and TRBJ1-1; D is unresolved. CDR1 and CDR2 (germline): MNHEY, SMNVEV (reference sequence). The CDR3 contains 14 residues. V lost 3 bases to trimming and J lost 3 bases, with 11 bases between them. As DNA, the CDR3 is TGTGCCAGCAGTTTGATTCGGAGGGACACTGAAGCTTTCTTT. The encoded protein is CASSLIRRDTEAFF.

The chain couples TRBV6-5 to TRBJ2-7; the match to TRBD2 covers 13 bases. Germline V CDR1 and CDR2: MNHEY, SVGAGI. CDR3 size: 15 residues. Germline trimming cut 5 bases from V and 0 bases from J; bases unmatched to any gene: 1. The chain's CDR3 is CASSRTSGSSYEQYF. CDR3 sequence (DNA): TGTGCCAGCAGTCGGACTAGCGGGAGCTCCTACGAGCAGTACTTC.

V gene TRBV7-3 combines with J gene TRBJ1-1, with a possible D match to TRBD1 (6 bases). This CDR3 has 12 residues. The germline V gene has CDR1 SGHTA and CDR2 FQGTGA. V was trimmed by 5 bases and J by 8 bases, leaving 12 bases between them. CDR3 region: CASSLPTGEAFF. The CDR3 DNA reads TGTGCCAGCAGCCTTCCGACAGGAGAAGCTTTCTTT.

The J gene is TRBJ2-3, the V gene TRBV30; 11 bases line up with TRBD2. J was trimmed by 6 bases and V by 2 bases; bases with no gene match: 10. Germline loops: CDR1 GTSNPN, CDR2 SVGIG (reference sequence). The CDR3 contains 16 residues. Written as DNA, the CDR3 is TGTGCCTGGAGTCCCCGTGTAACTAGCGGGAGTGATACGCAGTATTTT. This translates into CAWSPRVTSGSDTQYF.

The chain links TRBV4-2 to TRBJ1-3, with D unresolved. This CDR3 contains 15 residues. The ends were cut back, 3 bases at V and 0 bases at J, with 9 bases in the middle. CDR1 LGHNA and CDR2 YNFKEQ come from the germline V gene. In DNA, the CDR3 is TGTGCCAGCAGCCATCTACAGAACTCTGGAAACACCATATATTTT. Translating it yields CASSHLQNSGNTIYF.

The chain's CDR3 is CASGEGRGNTEAFF. The CDR3 DNA sequence: TGTGCCAGCGGGGAGGGACGGGGGAACACTGAAGCTTTCTTT. The rearrangement links TRBV6-1 to TRBJ1-1, with D tentatively TRBD1 (5 bases). Germline CDR1 MNHNS, CDR2 SASEGT. The CDR3 spans 14 residues. V lost 8 bases to trimming and J lost 1 base, with 14 bases between them.

The rearrangement joins TRBV5-6 to TRBJ1-1, with D hard to call. V lost 5 bases to trimming and J lost 1 base, with 12 bases between them. The CDR3 has 14 residues. Germline CDR1 reads SGHDT; CDR2 reads YYEEEE. The CDR3 region is CASRRVSRNTEAFF. The CDR3 region has the DNA TGTGCCAGCAGAAGAGTAAGTAGGAACACTGAAGCTTTCTTT.

This sequence joins TRBV5-1 and TRBJ1-5, with D unresolved. Germline CDR1 SGHRS, CDR2 YFSETQ. The V end was cut by 0 bases, the J end by 0 bases, with 10 bases between. This CDR3 is 16 amino acids long. The CDR3 here is CASSLGHGDSNQPQHF. DNA of the CDR3: TGCGCCAGCAGCTTGGGCCACGGAGATAGCAATCAGCCCCAGCATTTT.

The chain recombines TRBV29-1 with TRBJ2-2, with D tentatively TRBD2 (5 bases). CDR1 and CDR2 from the germline V gene are SQVTM and ANQGSEA. The CDR3 is made up of 12 amino acids. The V gene lost 6 bases and the J gene lost 1 base, with 6 bases spanning the gap. CDR3 sequence reads: CSVGVNTGELFF. Written as DNA, the CDR3 is TGCAGCGTGGGAGTGAACACCGGGGAGCTGTTTTTT.

V usage is TRBV7-2 and J usage is TRBJ1-5, with a weak D call TRBD1 (5 bases). Trimming left V 5 bases short and J 7 bases short, with 18 bases between. Per the germline V gene, CDR1 is SGHTA and CDR2 is FQGNSA. This CDR3 is 15 amino acids long. The CDR3: CASSQSPGGRQPQHF. DNA of the CDR3: TGTGCCAGCAGCCAATCGCCGGGGGGGAGGCAGCCCCAGCATTTT.

The rearrangement links TRBV7-6 to TRBJ2-5; TRBD2 aligns across 7 bases. The CDR3 loop spans 14 amino acids. Germline V lookup: CDR1 SGHVS, CDR2 FNYEAQ. Unmatched junction bases numbered 5, after V lost 5 bases and J lost 2 bases. CDR3 protein: CASSLGGYQETQYF. In DNA form, the CDR3 reads TGTGCCAGCAGCCTGGGGGGGTATCAAGAGACCCAGTACTTC.

This chain's CDR3 is CASSQGDSNTDTQYF. In DNA, the CDR3 is TGCGCCAGCAGCCAAGGGGACTCTAACACAGATACGCAGTATTTT. The chain couples TRBV4-1 to TRBJ2-3, with D maybe TRBD2 (6 bases). Per the germline V gene, CDR1 is MGHRA and CDR2 is YSYEKL. V dropped 1 base and J dropped 2 bases, with 10 bases sitting between them. The CDR3 is made up of 15 amino acids.

The V gene is TRBV14, the J gene TRBJ1-4, with D possibly being TRBD1 (6 bases). The CDR3 runs 13 residues. Trimming stripped 7 bases from V and 6 bases from J, with 12 bases between. The V gene's germline CDR1 is SGHDN and CDR2 FVKESK. The CDR3 spells CASTQGTDEKLFF. CDR3 nucleotide sequence: TGTGCCAGCACTCAGGGGACCGATGAAAAACTGTTTTTT.